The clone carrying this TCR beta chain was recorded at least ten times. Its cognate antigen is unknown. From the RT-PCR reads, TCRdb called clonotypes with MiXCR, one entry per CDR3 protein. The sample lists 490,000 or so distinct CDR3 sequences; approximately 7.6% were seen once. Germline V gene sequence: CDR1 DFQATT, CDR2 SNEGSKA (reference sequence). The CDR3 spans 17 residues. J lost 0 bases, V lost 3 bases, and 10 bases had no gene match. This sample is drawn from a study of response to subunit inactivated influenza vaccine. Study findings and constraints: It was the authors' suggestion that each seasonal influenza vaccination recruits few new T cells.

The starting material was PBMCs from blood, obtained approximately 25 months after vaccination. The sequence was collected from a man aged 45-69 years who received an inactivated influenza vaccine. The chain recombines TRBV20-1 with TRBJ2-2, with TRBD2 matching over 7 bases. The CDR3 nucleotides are TGCAGTGCTAGTGCTCTAGCGGCCTACACGAACACCGGGGAGCTGTTTTTT. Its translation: CSASALAAYTNTGELFF.